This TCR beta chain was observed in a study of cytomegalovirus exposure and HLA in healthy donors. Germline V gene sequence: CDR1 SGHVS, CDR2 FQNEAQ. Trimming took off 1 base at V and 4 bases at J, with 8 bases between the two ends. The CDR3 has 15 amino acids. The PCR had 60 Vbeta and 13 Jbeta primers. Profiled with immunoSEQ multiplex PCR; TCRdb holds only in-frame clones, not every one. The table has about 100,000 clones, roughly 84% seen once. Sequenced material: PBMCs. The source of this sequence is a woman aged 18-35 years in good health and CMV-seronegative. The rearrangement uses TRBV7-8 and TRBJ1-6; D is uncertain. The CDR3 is CASSLEAGYNSPLHF. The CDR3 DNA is TGTGCCAGCAGCTTAGAGGCAGGATATAATTCACCCCTCCACTTT.